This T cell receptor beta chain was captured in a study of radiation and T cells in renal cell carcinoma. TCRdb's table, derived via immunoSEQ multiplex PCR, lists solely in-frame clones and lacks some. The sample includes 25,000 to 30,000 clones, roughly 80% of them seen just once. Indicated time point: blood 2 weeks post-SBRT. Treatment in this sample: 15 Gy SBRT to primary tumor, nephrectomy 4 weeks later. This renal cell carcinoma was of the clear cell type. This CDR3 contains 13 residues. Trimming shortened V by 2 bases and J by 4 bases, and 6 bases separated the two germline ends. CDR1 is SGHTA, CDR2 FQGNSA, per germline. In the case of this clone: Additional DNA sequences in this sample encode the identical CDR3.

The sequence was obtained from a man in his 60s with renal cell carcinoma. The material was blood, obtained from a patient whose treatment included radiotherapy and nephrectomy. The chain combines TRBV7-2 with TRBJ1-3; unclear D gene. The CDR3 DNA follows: TGTGCCAGCAGCTTATCGAGGGGAAACACCATATATTTT. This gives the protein CASSLSRGNTIYF.